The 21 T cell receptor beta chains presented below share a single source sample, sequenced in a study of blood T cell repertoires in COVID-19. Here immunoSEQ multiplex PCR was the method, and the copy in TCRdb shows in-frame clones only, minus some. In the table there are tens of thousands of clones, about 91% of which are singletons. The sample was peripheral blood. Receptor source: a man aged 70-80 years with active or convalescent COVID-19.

CDR3 amino acids: CASSLQGTSETEQYF. The DNA for the CDR3 is TGCGCCAGCAGCTTGCAGGGGACTAGCGAGACCGAGCAGTACTTC. This sequence joins TRBV5-1 and TRBJ2-7, with 10 bases matching TRBD2. V shed 1 base, J shed 6 bases, and the junction held 7 bases outside the gene matches. The CDR3 is 15 amino acids. From germline, CDR1 is SGHRS and CDR2 YFSETQ.

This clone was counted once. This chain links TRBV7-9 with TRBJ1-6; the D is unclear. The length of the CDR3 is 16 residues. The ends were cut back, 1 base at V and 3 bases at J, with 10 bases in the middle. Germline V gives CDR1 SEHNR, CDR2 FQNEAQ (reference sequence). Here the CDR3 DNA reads TGTGCCAGCAGCTTAGAGAGGGATAGCTATAATTCACCCCTCCACTTT. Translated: CASSLERDSYNSPLHF.

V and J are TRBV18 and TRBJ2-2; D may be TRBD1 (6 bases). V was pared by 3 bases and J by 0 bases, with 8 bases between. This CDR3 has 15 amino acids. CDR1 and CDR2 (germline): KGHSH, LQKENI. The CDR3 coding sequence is TGTGCCAGCTCACCTACAGGGACGAACACCGGGGAGCTGTTTTTT. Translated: CASSPTGTNTGELFF.

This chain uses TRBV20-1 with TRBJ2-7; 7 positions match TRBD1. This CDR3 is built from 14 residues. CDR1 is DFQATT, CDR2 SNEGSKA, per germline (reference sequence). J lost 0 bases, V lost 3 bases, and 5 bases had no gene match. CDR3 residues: CSASFPGGSYEQYF. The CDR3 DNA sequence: TGCAGTGCTAGTTTCCCAGGGGGCTCCTACGAGCAGTACTTC.

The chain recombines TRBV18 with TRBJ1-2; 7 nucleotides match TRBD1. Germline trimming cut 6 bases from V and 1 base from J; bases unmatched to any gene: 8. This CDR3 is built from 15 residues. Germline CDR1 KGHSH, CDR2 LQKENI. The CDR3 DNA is TGTGCCAGCTCGCCCACAGGGGATCGTAACTATGGCTACACCTTC. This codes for CASSPTGDRNYGYTF.

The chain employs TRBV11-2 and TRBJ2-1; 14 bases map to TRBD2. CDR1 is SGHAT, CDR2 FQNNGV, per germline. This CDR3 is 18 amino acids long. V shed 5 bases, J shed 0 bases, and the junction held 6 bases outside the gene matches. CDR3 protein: CASSRFGTSGGSYNEQFF. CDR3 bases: TGTGCCAGCAGCCGATTCGGGACTAGCGGGGGCTCCTACAATGAGCAGTTCTTC.

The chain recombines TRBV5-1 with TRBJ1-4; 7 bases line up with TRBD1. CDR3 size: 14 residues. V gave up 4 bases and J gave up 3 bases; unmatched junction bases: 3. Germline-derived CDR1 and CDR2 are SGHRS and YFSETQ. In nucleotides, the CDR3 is TGCGCCAGCAGCCCGGGACAGCCTAATGAAAAACTGTTTTTT. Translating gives CASSPGQPNEKLFF.

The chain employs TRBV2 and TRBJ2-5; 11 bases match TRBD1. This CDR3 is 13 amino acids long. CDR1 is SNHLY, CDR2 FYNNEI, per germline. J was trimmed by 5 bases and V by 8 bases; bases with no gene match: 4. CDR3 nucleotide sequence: TGTGCCAGCCTCCGGGACAGGGGGGAGACCCAGTACTTC. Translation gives CASLRDRGETQYF.

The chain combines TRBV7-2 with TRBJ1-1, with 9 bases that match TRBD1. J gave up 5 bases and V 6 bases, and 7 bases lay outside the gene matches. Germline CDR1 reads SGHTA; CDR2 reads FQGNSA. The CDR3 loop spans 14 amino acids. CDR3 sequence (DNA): TGTGCCAGCAGGCTTAGACAGGGGGAGACTGAAGCTTTCTTT. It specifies CASRLRQGETEAFF.

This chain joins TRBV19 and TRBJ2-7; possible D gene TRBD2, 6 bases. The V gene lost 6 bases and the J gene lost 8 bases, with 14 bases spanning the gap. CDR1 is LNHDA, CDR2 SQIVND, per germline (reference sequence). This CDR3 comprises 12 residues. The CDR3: CASSREKGKQYF. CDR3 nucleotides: TGTGCCAGTAGCCGGGAGAAGGGTAAGCAGTACTTC. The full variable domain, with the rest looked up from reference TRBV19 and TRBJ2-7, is DGGITQSPKYLFRKEGQNVTLSCEQNLNHDAMYWYRQDPGQGLRLIYYSQIVNDFQKGDIAEGYSVSREKKESFPLTVTSAQKNPTAFYLCASSREKGKQYFGPGTRLTVT.

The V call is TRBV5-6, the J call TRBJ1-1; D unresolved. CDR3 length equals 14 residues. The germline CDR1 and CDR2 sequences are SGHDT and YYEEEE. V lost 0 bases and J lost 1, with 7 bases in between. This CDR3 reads CASSLVRGNTEAFF. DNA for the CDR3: TGTGCCAGCAGCTTGGTACGGGGGAACACTGAAGCTTTCTTT.

In DNA form, the CDR3 reads TGTGCCAGCAGCAAGGACAGGGGGCCGTTGTACTATGGCTACACCTTC. Translating it yields CASSKDRGPLYYGYTF. The chain couples TRBV11-2 to TRBJ1-2; TRBD1 matches at 11 bases. Germline V CDR1 and CDR2: SGHAT, FQNNGV. J gave up 3 bases and V 5 bases, and 8 bases lay outside the gene matches. CDR3 length: 16 residues.

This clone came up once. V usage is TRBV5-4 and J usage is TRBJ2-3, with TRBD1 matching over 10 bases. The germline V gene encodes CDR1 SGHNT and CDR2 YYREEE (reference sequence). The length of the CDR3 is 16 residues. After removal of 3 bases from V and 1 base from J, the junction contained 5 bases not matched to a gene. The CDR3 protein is CASSWDRGIGTDTQYF. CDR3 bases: TGTGCCAGCAGCTGGGACAGGGGAATAGGCACAGATACGCAGTATTTT.

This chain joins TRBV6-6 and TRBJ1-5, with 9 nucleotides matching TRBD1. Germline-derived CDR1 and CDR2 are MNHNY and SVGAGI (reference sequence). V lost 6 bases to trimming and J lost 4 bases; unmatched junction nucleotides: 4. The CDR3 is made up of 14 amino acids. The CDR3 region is CASREGTGNQPQHF. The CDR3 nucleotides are TGTGCCAGCAGGGAGGGGACAGGGAATCAGCCCCAGCATTTT.

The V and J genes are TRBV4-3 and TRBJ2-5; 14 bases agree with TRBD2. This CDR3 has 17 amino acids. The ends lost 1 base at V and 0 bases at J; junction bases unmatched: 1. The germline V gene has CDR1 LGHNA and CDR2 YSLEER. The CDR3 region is CASSQGTSGGNQETQYF. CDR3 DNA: TGCGCCAGCAGCCAAGGGACTAGCGGGGGGAACCAAGAGACCCAGTACTTC.

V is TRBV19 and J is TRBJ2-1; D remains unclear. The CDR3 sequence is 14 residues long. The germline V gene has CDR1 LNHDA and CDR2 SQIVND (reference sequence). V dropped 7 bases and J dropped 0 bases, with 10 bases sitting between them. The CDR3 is CASNFGSSYNEQFF. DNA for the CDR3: TGTGCCAGTAACTTCGGTAGCTCCTACAATGAGCAGTTCTTC. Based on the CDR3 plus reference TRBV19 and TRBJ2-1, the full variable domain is DGGITQSPKYLFRKEGQNVTLSCEQNLNHDAMYWYRQDPGQGLRLIYYSQIVNDFQKGDIAEGYSVSREKKESFPLTVTSAQKNPTAFYLCASNFGSSYNEQFFGPGTRLTVL.

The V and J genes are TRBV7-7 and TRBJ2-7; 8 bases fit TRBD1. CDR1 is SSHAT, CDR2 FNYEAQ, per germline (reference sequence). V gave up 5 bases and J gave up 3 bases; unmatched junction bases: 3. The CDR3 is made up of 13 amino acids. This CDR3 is CASSIGQGYEQYF. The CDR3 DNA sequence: TGTGCCAGCAGCATCGGACAGGGCTACGAGCAGTACTTC.

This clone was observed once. CDR3 DNA: TGTGCCAGCAGCTTCGGAGGGTCGAGCAATCAGCCCCAGCATTTT. Its protein is CASSFGGSSNQPQHF. The rearrangement joins TRBV5-6 to TRBJ1-5, with D unresolved. The length of the CDR3 is 15 residues. V was trimmed by 2 bases and J by 1 base, leaving 10 bases between them. Germline loops: CDR1 SGHDT, CDR2 YYEEEE.

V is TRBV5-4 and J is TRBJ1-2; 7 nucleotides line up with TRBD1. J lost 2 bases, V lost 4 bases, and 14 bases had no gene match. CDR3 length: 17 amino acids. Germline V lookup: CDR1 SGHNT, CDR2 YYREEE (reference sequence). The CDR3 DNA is TGTGCCAGCAGCACCCATCCTACAGGGGACCGAAACTATGGCTACACCTTC. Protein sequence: CASSTHPTGDRNYGYTF.

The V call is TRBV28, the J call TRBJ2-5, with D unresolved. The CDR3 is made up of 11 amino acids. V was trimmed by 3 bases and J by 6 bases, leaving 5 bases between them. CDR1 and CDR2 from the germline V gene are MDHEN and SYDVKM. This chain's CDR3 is CASSFRQTQYF. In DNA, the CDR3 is TGTGCCAGCAGTTTCAGGCAGACCCAGTACTTC.

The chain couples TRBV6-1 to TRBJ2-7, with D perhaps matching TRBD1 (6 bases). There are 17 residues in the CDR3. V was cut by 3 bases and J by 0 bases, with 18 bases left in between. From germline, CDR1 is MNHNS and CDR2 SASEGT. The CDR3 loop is CASSEDRDKRSSYEQYF. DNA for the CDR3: TGTGCCAGCAGTGAGGATCGGGACAAAAGAAGCTCCTACGAGCAGTACTTC.